This TCR beta chain was identified in a study of T cell changes during pregnancy in multiple sclerosis. The repertoire was sequenced with immunoSEQ multiplex PCR; TCRdb's copy has only in-frame clones and lacks some. The data hold 79,000 or so clones, with around 90% observed a single time. Germline loops: CDR1 MDHEN, CDR2 SYDVKM. V gave up 5 bases and J gave up 0 bases; unmatched junction bases: 7. The CDR3 is made up of 15 amino acids. The V call is TRBV28, the J call TRBJ2-7, with 7 positions matching TRBD2. The sequencing used CD4+ T cells from peripheral blood mononuclear cells, collected before pregnancy. The origin of this receptor is a female donor with multiple sclerosis, enrolled in a pregnancy study. CDR3 in DNA: TGTGCCAGCAGTGAAGCGGGACGTAGCTCCTACGAGCAGTACTTC. Encoded protein: CASSEAGRSSYEQYF.